This T cell receptor beta chain was documented in a study of blood T cell repertoires in COVID-19. Study-wide context: T cells, B-cell-depleted T cells, or PBMCs supplied cDNA or gDNA.

All exposed participants met a person with COVID-19 within 2 weeks before entering the study. Losses at the gene ends were 4 bases for V and 4 bases for J; bases not matched to a gene: 4. The germline gives CDR1 SGHRS, CDR2 YFSETQ. CDR3 length equals 13 residues. Authors' data handling: Reference gene primer amplification in the assay estimated nucleated cell counts. Data came from immunoSEQ multiplex PCR; TCRdb stores just in-frame clones and leaves some out. V, J and clone size were drawn from that table, and D and trimming were deduced from the DNA. In the table there are 140,000 to 150,000 clones, about 83% of which are singletons.

The chain couples TRBV5-1 to TRBJ2-7; 8 nucleotides align to TRBD2. Sequenced sample: PBMCs or T cells enriched from blood (not recorded which). The TCR was taken from a woman aged 50 to 60 who had been exposed to COVID-19. The CDR3 protein is CASSREGRYEQYF. CDR3 nucleotide sequence: TGCGCCAGCAGCCGGGAGGGTCGTTACGAGCAGTACTTC.